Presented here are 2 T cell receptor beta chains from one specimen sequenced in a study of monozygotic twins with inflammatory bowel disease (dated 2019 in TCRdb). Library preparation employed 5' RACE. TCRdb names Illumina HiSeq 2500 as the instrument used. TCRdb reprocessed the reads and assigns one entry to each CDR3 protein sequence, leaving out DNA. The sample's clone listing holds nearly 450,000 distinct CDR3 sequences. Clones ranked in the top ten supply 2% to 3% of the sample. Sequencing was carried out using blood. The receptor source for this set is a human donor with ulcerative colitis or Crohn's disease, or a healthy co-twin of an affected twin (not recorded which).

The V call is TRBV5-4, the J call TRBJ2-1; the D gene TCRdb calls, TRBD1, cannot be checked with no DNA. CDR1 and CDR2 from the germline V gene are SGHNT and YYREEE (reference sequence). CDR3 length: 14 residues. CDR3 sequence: CASSPGGLQNEQFF.

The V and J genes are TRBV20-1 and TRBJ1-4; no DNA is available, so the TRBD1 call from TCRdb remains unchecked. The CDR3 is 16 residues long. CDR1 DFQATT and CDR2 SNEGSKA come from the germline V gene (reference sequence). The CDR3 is CSARDNRGLTNEKLFF.